The 30 T cell receptor beta chains reported below all come from one sample, sequenced in a study of T cell responses to AZD1222 COVID-19 vaccine. Generated by immunoSEQ multiplex PCR, the TCRdb table keeps only in-frame clones and is missing some. The sample comprises about 140,000 clones, roughly 89% of which are singletons, and 5% rests with the top ten. Sequenced material: peripheral blood, taken on day 0 of AZD1222 vaccination. The origin of the receptors is an adult in good health.

The rearrangement joins TRBV19 to TRBJ2-1; 10 bases fit TRBD2. Germline CDR1 and CDR2: LNHDA and SQIVND (reference sequence). The junction had 5 bases not matched to a gene; V was cut back by 3 bases and J by 0 bases. The CDR3 consists of 17 residues. The DNA of the CDR3 is TGTGCCAGTAGTATGCCCCGGACTAGCGGCTCCTACAATGAGCAGTTCTTC. Protein sequence: CASSMPRTSGSYNEQFF.

The CDR3 nucleotides are TGTGCCAGCAGCTTGGATGGCAGATCTAATTCACCCCTCCACTTT. Residues: CASSLDGRSNSPLHF. J is TRBJ1-6 and V is TRBV5-4; no definite D call. Deletions cut 0 bases from V and 6 bases from J, with 10 bases between. The CDR3 is made up of 15 amino acids. Germline V gives CDR1 SGHNT, CDR2 YYREEE (reference sequence).

This chain connects TRBV6-2 or TRBV6-3 to TRBJ1-1, with TRBD1 identical over 10 bases. This CDR3 has 15 amino acids. CDR1 and CDR2 (germline): MNHEY, SVGEGT. V shed 6 bases, J shed 3 bases, and the junction held 7 bases outside the gene matches. The CDR3 DNA follows: TGTGCCAGCAGCGAAGGACAGGGGGGGCACACTGAAGCTTTCTTT. Protein sequence: CASSEGQGGHTEAFF.

This clone was seen a single time. The gene calls are TRBV5-4 and TRBJ2-3; 11 positions match TRBD1. J lost 2 bases, V lost 3 bases, and 5 bases had no gene match. CDR1 SGHNT and CDR2 YYREEE come from the germline V gene (reference sequence). The CDR3 is 16 residues long. The CDR3, as DNA: TGTGCCAGCAGCTATGGGACAGGGGGTATCACAGATACGCAGTATTTT. This sequence encodes CASSYGTGGITDTQYF. The variable domain in full, completed from reference TRBV5-4 and TRBJ2-3, reads ETGVTQSPTHLIKTRGQQVTLRCSSQSGHNTVSWYQQALGQGPQFIFQYYREEENGRGNFPPRFSGLQFPNYSSELNVNALELDDSALYLCASSYGTGGITDTQYFGPGTRLTVL.

This chain connects TRBV6-5 to TRBJ2-7; unclear D gene. The CDR3 is 13 amino acids. CDR1 and CDR2 (germline): MNHEY, SVGAGI. V lost 7 bases, J lost 2 bases, and 12 bases lay in between. As DNA, the CDR3 is TGTGCCAGCAACTCTGGCAGTCCCTACGAGCAGTACTTC. It translates to CASNSGSPYEQYF.

The chain couples TRBV5-1 to TRBJ1-1, with 10 bases matching TRBD1. CDR3 size: 14 residues. The V segment lost 4 bases and the J segment 8 bases; nucleotides outside the gene matches: 8. Germline V lookup: CDR1 SGHRS, CDR2 YFSETQ. As DNA, the CDR3 is TGCGCCAGCAGCGCACCGGACAGGGGGAGGGAAGCTTTCTTT. This translates into CASSAPDRGREAFF. The whole variable domain, remainder taken from reference TRBV5-1 and TRBJ1-1, is KAGVTQTPRYLIKTRGQQVTLSCSPISGHRSVSWYQQTPGQGLQFLFEYFSETQRNKGNFPGRFSGRQFSNSRSEMNVSTLELGDSALYLCASSAPDRGREAFFGQGTRLTVV.

The chain joins TRBV6-5 to TRBJ1-2, with TRBD1 matching over 7 bases. Germline loops: CDR1 MNHEY, CDR2 SVGAGI. Germline trimming cut 9 bases from V and 3 bases from J; bases unmatched to any gene: 7. This CDR3 spans 13 amino acids. The CDR3 DNA reads as TGTGCCAGTACACGTGACAGGGACTATGGCTACACCTTC. This encodes CASTRDRDYGYTF.

The chain carries TRBV5-4 and TRBJ2-7, with 8 bases aligning to TRBD1. CDR3 size: 15 residues. Germline CDR1 SGHNT, CDR2 YYREEE (reference sequence). V shed 1 base, J shed 3 bases, and the junction held 6 bases outside the gene matches. In DNA, the CDR3 is TGTGCCAGCAGCTTGCTAGGACAGGGCGTCTACGAGCAGTACTTC. Translating gives CASSLLGQGVYEQYF.

In its sample, this clone was seen a few times. DNA for the CDR3: TGCAGTGCTAGTTGGGGCTACGAGCAGTACTTC. Translation: CSASWGYEQYF. The J gene is TRBJ2-7, the V gene TRBV20-1, with unresolved D. This CDR3 is 11 amino acids long. CDR1 and CDR2 (germline): DFQATT, SNEGSKA (reference sequence). Trimming took off 3 bases at V and 3 bases at J, with 6 bases between the two ends.

The chain has TRBV7-9 and TRBJ2-1; D call uncertain. The CDR3 is 15 residues long. Germline V lookup: CDR1 SEHNR, CDR2 FQNEAQ (reference sequence). Trimming stripped 3 bases from V and 5 bases from J, with 14 bases between. The CDR3 sequence is CASSFNGPIDNEQFF. DNA for the CDR3: TGTGCCAGCAGCTTTAACGGTCCAATCGACAATGAGCAGTTCTTC. The variable domain in full, completed from reference TRBV7-9 and TRBJ2-1, reads DTGVSQNPRHKITKRGQNVTFRCDPISEHNRLYWYRQTLGQGPEFLTYFQNEAQLEKSRLLSDRFSAERPKGSFSTLEIQRTEQGDSAMYLCASSFNGPIDNEQFFGPGTRLTVL.

The chain combines TRBV5-1 with TRBJ1-1; TRBD1 matches at 7 bases. Germline V gene sequence: CDR1 SGHRS, CDR2 YFSETQ. Trimming took 2 bases from V and 5 from J; bases not matched to a gene: 6. The CDR3 sequence is 14 residues long. This chain's CDR3 is CASSFRDRGTEAFF. CDR3 coding DNA: TGCGCCAGCAGCTTCCGGGACAGAGGGACTGAAGCTTTCTTT.

J is TRBJ2-7 and V is TRBV10-1, with TRBD2 identical over 14 bases. J gave up 4 bases and V 11 bases, and 4 bases lay outside the gene matches. Germline CDR1 and CDR2: WNHNN and SYGVQD (reference sequence). This CDR3 is 13 amino acids long. As DNA, the CDR3 is TGCGCCTTTCGGACTAGCGGGAGGTACGAGCAGTACTTC. It yields the protein CAFRTSGRYEQYF.

The chain is built from TRBV19 and TRBJ2-2; TRBD2 agrees at 10 bases. CDR3 length equals 14 residues. Germline loops: CDR1 LNHDA, CDR2 SQIVND (reference sequence). Trimming removed 7 bases from V and 8 bases from J; junction bases left unmatched: 7. Here the CDR3 reads CASTASGRGGELFF. The CDR3 DNA follows: TGTGCCAGTACGGCTAGCGGGAGAGGTGGGGAGCTGTTTTTT.

The V gene is TRBV28, the J gene TRBJ1-6; D may be TRBD1 (5 bases). V gave up 2 bases and J gave up 10 bases, with 12 bases separating them. This CDR3 comprises 14 residues. Germline CDR1 reads MDHEN; CDR2 reads SYDVKM. CDR3 coding DNA: TGTGCCAGCAGTTTAAAGGGACGGGCCTCACCCCTCCACTTT. Translation gives CASSLKGRASPLHF.

This clone was counted only a few times. At the DNA level, this CDR3 is encoded by other sequences in the same sample as well. The V gene is TRBV10-3, the J gene TRBJ2-2; no definite D call. V lost 4 bases to trimming and J lost 0 bases, with 6 bases between them. The CDR3 consists of 14 residues. CDR1 is ENHRY and CDR2 is SYGVKD in the germline V gene. The CDR3 nucleotides read TGTGCCATCAGTGCGGGTGCGAACACCGGGGAGCTGTTTTTT. It yields the protein CAISAGANTGELFF.

This rearrangement joins TRBV3-1 (or the pseudogene TRBV3-2) to TRBJ1-6; TRBD1 might be the D (5 bases). CDR1 and CDR2 (germline): LGHDT, YNNKEL (reference sequence). Trimming cost V 0 bases and J 3 bases, with 12 bases left between them. This CDR3 spans 17 amino acids. CDR3 nucleotide sequence: TGTGCCAGCAGCCAAGATGCGGGGGGAGGCTATAATTCACCCCTCCACTTT. The encoded protein is CASSQDAGGGYNSPLHF.

The chain joins TRBV19 to TRBJ1-5; 11 nucleotides line up with TRBD1. Germline assignment: CDR1 LNHDA and CDR2 SQIVND (reference sequence). With V trimmed by 3 bases and J by 6 bases, 7 bases remained unmatched. The CDR3 sequence is 16 residues long. CDR3 DNA sequence: TGTGCCAGTAGTATGAGGGGACAGGGGGTGGCTCAGCCCCAGCATTTT. Protein product: CASSMRGQGVAQPQHF.

In DNA form, the CDR3 reads TGTGCCAGCAGTCCCACGAGGGGGTCTAATGAAAAACTGTTTTTT. Protein product: CASSPTRGSNEKLFF. This chain connects TRBV27 to TRBJ1-4, with TRBD1 as a possible D gene (6 bases). The CDR3 runs to 15 residues. V was shortened by 5 bases and J by 3 bases, with 13 bases between the two germline ends. In germline, CDR1 is MNHEY, CDR2 SMNVEV (reference sequence).

The V and J genes are TRBV6-5 and TRBJ2-1; maybe TRBD2 (6 bases). The V end lost 0 bases, the J end lost 6 bases, and 12 bases lay between the germline ends. The V gene's germline CDR1 is MNHEY and CDR2 SVGAGI. CDR3 length equals 15 residues. The CDR3 here is CASSYSGLRGNEQFF. Written as DNA, the CDR3 is TGTGCCAGCAGTTACTCTGGGCTGCGGGGCAATGAGCAGTTCTTC.

The genes are TRBV6-5 and TRBJ1-5; tentative D call: TRBD1 (5 bases). V was trimmed by 0 bases and J by 2 bases, leaving 11 bases between them. CDR1 is MNHEY and CDR2 is SVGAGI in the germline V gene. The CDR3 loop spans 16 amino acids. CDR3 in DNA: TGTGCCAGCAGTTACTCGCTAGGGGACGGCAATCAGCCCCAGCATTTT. It yields the protein CASSYSLGDGNQPQHF.

This chain joins TRBV6-5 and TRBJ2-3; TRBD2 matches 9 bases. This CDR3 is 15 amino acids long. Trimming removed 6 bases from V and 1 base from J; junction bases left unmatched: 5. CDR1 is MNHEY and CDR2 is SVGAGI in the germline V gene. The CDR3 region is CASRASGEGTDTQYF. CDR3 nucleotide sequence: TGTGCCAGCAGGGCTAGCGGGGAGGGCACAGATACGCAGTATTTT.

V gene TRBV28 combines with J gene TRBJ2-7, with TRBD2 matching over 12 bases. Germline V lookup: CDR1 MDHEN, CDR2 SYDVKM. The CDR3 is made up of 15 amino acids. V trimming: 7 bases; J trimming: 0 bases; junction bases outside the gene matches: 4. The CDR3, as DNA: TGTGCCAGCATCCCGACTAGCGGGGGCTCCTACGAGCAGTACTTC. Its translation: CASIPTSGGSYEQYF. Drawing the rest from reference TRBV28 and TRBJ2-7, the complete variable domain is DVKVTQSSRYLVKRTGEKVFLECVQDMDHENMFWYRQDPGLGLRLIYFSYDVKMKEKGDIPEGYSVSREKKERFSLILESASTNQTSMYLCASIPTSGGSYEQYFGPGTRLTVT.

The table lists this clone with a few counts. This chain joins TRBV5-4 and TRBJ1-1; D might be TRBD1 (5 bases). The CDR3 spans 14 residues. The germline CDR1 and CDR2 sequences are SGHNT and YYREEE (reference sequence). V gave up 1 base and J gave up 11 bases, with 18 bases separating them. The CDR3: CASSLNGGWASAFF. DNA of the CDR3: TGTGCCAGCAGCTTGAATGGGGGTTGGGCCTCGGCTTTCTTT.

V gene TRBV19 combines with J gene TRBJ1-4, with D unclear. This CDR3 spans 12 amino acids. Germline V gene sequence: CDR1 LNHDA, CDR2 SQIVND (reference sequence). Trimming removed 7 bases at V and 1 base at J, with 4 bases between. CDR3 bases: TGTGCCAGTAAGAAAACTAATGAAAAACTGTTTTTT. Amino acids: CASKKTNEKLFF.

V and J are TRBV3-1 (or the pseudogene TRBV3-2) and TRBJ2-1, with TRBD1 identical over 12 bases. Germline V gives CDR1 LGHDT, CDR2 YNNKEL (reference sequence). The CDR3 contains 15 residues. The junction had 1 base not matched to a gene; V was cut back by 5 bases and J by 2 bases. CDR3 in DNA: TGTGCCAGCAGCGGGACAGGGGGCGCCTACAATGAGCAGTTCTTC. Its protein product is CASSGTGGAYNEQFF.

V is TRBV7-8 and J is TRBJ2-6; tentatively, D is TRBD1 (6 bases). V was pared by 4 bases and J by 1 base, with 8 bases between. CDR1 is SGHVS, CDR2 FQNEAQ, per germline. The CDR3 extends over 15 amino acids. The CDR3 here is CASSSTGSGANVLTF. The CDR3 DNA follows: TGTGCCAGCAGCTCAACAGGGTCTGGGGCCAACGTCCTGACTTTC.

The rearrangement uses TRBV7-9 and TRBJ2-3, with no clear D. Germline assignment: CDR1 SEHNR and CDR2 FQNEAQ (reference sequence). The CDR3 extends over 14 amino acids. The germline V and J ends were trimmed by 8 bases and 0 bases, with 12 bases remaining between them. In nucleotides, the CDR3 is TGTGCCAGCTTCCGGGCGGTGAGCACAGATACGCAGTATTTT. Its translation is CASFRAVSTDTQYF.

The CDR3, as DNA: TGTGCCAGCAGCCAGACTAGCGGGAGAAAGTACTTC. Its translation: CASSQTSGRKYF. The chain employs TRBV25-1 and TRBJ2-7, with TRBD2 matching over 12 bases. This CDR3 region has 12 residues. The germline gives CDR1 MGHDK, CDR2 SYGVNS. The J segment lost 11 bases and the V segment lost 6 bases, leaving 5 bases of the junction unmatched.

The CDR3: CASSPEGFGEQFF. The CDR3 DNA sequence: TGTGCCAGTAGTCCAGAGGGGTTCGGTGAGCAGTTCTTC. The chain combines TRBV19 with TRBJ2-1; D may be TRBD1 or TRBD2 (5 bases each). Germline CDR1 LNHDA, CDR2 SQIVND (reference sequence). The CDR3 spans 13 residues. Trimming pared 5 bases from V and 9 bases from J, leaving 14 bases between.

The CDR3 DNA is TGTGCCAGCAGCTTTGAGGGTACCGGTGAAAAACTGTTTTTT. This gives the protein CASSFEGTGEKLFF. The V gene is TRBV7-8, the J gene TRBJ1-4; D uncertain. Trimming shortened V by 3 bases and J by 7 bases, and 12 bases separated the two germline ends. Germline V gene data show CDR1 as SGHVS and CDR2 as FQNEAQ. The CDR3 runs to 14 residues. The whole variable domain, remainder taken from reference TRBV7-8 and TRBJ1-4, is GAGVSQSPRYKVAKRGQDVALRCDPISGHVSLFWYQQALGQGPEFLTYFQNEAQLDKSGLPSDRFFAERPEGSVSTLKIQRTQQEDSAVYLCASSFEGTGEKLFFGSGTQLSVL.